This TCR beta chain was found in a study of blood T cells in healthy people across ages. The germline V gene has CDR1 SGHTA and CDR2 FQGNSA. The CDR3 spans 16 residues. V lost 0 bases and J 2 bases, leaving 12 bases between the germline ends. Primers used in a second PCR of about 7 to 12 cycles were a sample-barcoded 5' primer and a J-beta primer mix. TCRdb independently ran MiXCR on the 5' RACE reads; one entry per CDR3 protein. Here the sample spans about 970,000 distinct CDR3 sequences, roughly half being singletons. The specimen was blood. This TCR was sampled from a woman aged 55-70 years in good health. This chain uses TRBV7-2 with TRBJ2-3; D uncertain. CDR3 DNA sequence: TGTGCCAGCAGCTTAGCGGGCACATCCCTCACAGATACGCAGTATTTT. Translation: CASSLAGTSLTDTQYF. The full variable domain, its missing parts supplied by reference TRBV7-2 and TRBJ2-3, is GAGVSQSPSNKVTEKGKDVELRCDPISGHTALYWYRQSLGQGLEFLIYFQGNSAPDKSGLPSDRFSAERTGGSVSTLTIQRTQQEDSAVYLCASSLAGTSLTDTQYFGPGTRLTVL.